A selection of T cell receptor beta chains follows, all from one sample in a study of cytomegalovirus exposure and HLA in healthy donors. Method: immunoSEQ multiplex PCR; TCRdb's copy keeps in-frame clones and lacks some. Of approximately 140,000 clones listed, roughly 79% are singletons. The sequenced sample consisted of PBMCs. The receptors were sampled from a man younger than 35 in good health and CMV-seronegative. Each CDR3 is given with its conserved first and last residue. The order of the fields is V gene, clone size, D gene, J gene, CDR3 protein, CDR3 DNA. A D gene is named only where the DNA matches it firmly. Clone size is shown for a subset of rows, as once, few, many or a class of expanded clone.

v_call: TRBV11-2; clone_size: .; d_call: .; j_call: TRBJ1-2; cdr3_aa: CASIVWPPRGGYTF; cdr3_nt: TGTGCCAGCATCGTCTGGCCTCCTAGAGGAGGCTACACCTTC
v_call: TRBV19; clone_size: .; d_call: TRBD1; j_call: TRBJ2-1; cdr3_aa: CASSTQGQPYNEQFF; cdr3_nt: TGTGCCAGTAGTACACAGGGACAGCCTTACAATGAGCAGTTCTTC
v_call: TRBV6-5; clone_size: once; d_call: .; j_call: TRBJ2-7; cdr3_aa: CASSGYSYEQYF; cdr3_nt: TGTGCCAGCAGTGGATACAGTTACGAGCAGTACTTC
v_call: TRBV9; clone_size: once; d_call: .; j_call: TRBJ1-1; cdr3_aa: CASSLFWQNTEAFF; cdr3_nt: TGTGCCAGCAGCCTCTTTTGGCAGAACACTGAAGCTTTCTTT
v_call: TRBV6-6; clone_size: .; d_call: TRBD1; j_call: TRBJ1-1; cdr3_aa: CASSPDRGTEAFF; cdr3_nt: TGTGCCAGCAGTCCCGACAGGGGCACTGAAGCTTTCTTT
v_call: TRBV6-1; clone_size: .; d_call: .; j_call: TRBJ2-5; cdr3_aa: CASLQAPAETQYF; cdr3_nt: TGTGCCAGCCTTCAAGCGCCTGCGGAGACCCAGTACTTC
v_call: TRBV28; clone_size: .; d_call: TRBD1; j_call: TRBJ1-1; cdr3_aa: CASRTGGPGGTEAFF; cdr3_nt: TGTGCCAGCAGGACAGGGGGGCCAGGGGGCACTGAAGCTTTCTTT
v_call: TRBV28; clone_size: .; d_call: .; j_call: TRBJ2-7; cdr3_aa: CASSLSGFEQYF; cdr3_nt: TGTGCCAGCAGTTTATCGGGGTTCGAGCAGTACTTC
v_call: TRBV28; clone_size: .; d_call: .; j_call: TRBJ1-2; cdr3_aa: CASSLGAGHYGYTF; cdr3_nt: TGTGCCAGCAGTTTAGGGGCGGGGCACTATGGCTACACCTTC
v_call: TRBV18; clone_size: .; d_call: TRBD1; j_call: TRBJ1-5; cdr3_aa: CASSRDRGPGYQPQHF; cdr3_nt: TGTGCCAGCTCGCGAGACAGGGGGCCTGGGTATCAGCCCCAGCATTTT
v_call: TRBV9; clone_size: .; d_call: TRBD1; j_call: TRBJ1-1; cdr3_aa: CASSVGPGGVNTEAFF; cdr3_nt: TGTGCCAGCAGCGTAGGACCAGGGGGCGTGAACACTGAAGCTTTCTTT
v_call: TRBV10-2; clone_size: .; d_call: .; j_call: TRBJ1-5; cdr3_aa: CASSAEGRQPQHF; cdr3_nt: TGCGCCAGCAGTGCGGAGGGTAGGCAGCCCCAGCATTTT
v_call: TRBV29-1; clone_size: .; d_call: .; j_call: TRBJ2-7; cdr3_aa: CSVGGGYEQYF; cdr3_nt: TGCAGCGTTGGGGGAGGCTACGAGCAGTACTTC
v_call: TRBV10-3; clone_size: .; d_call: .; j_call: TRBJ2-1; cdr3_aa: CAIIRRESVKYNEQFF; cdr3_nt: TGTGCCATCATAAGGAGAGAATCGGTCAAATACAATGAGCAGTTCTTC
v_call: TRBV7-9; clone_size: .; d_call: .; j_call: TRBJ2-7; cdr3_aa: CASTVSYEQYF; cdr3_nt: TGTGCCAGCACCGTCTCCTACGAGCAGTACTTC
v_call: TRBV6-5; clone_size: .; d_call: TRBD2; j_call: TRBJ2-5; cdr3_aa: CASSLGTSLETQYF; cdr3_nt: TGTGCCAGCAGTCTTGGGACTAGCTTGGAGACCCAGTACTTC
v_call: TRBV10-3; clone_size: .; d_call: TRBD1; j_call: TRBJ2-2; cdr3_aa: CATLGQGRAGELFF; cdr3_nt: TGTGCCACCCTTGGACAGGGAAGGGCCGGGGAGCTGTTTTTT
v_call: TRBV7-2; clone_size: .; d_call: .; j_call: TRBJ2-2; cdr3_aa: CASSPGGVTTGELFF; cdr3_nt: TGTGCCAGCAGCCCGGGCGGGGTGACCACCGGGGAGCTGTTTTTT
v_call: TRBV6-1; clone_size: few; d_call: .; j_call: TRBJ2-3; cdr3_aa: CASSINTQYF; cdr3_nt: TGTGCCAGCAGTATTAATACGCAGTATTTT
v_call: TRBV28; clone_size: .; d_call: .; j_call: TRBJ1-2; cdr3_aa: CARHWSGGGYTF; cdr3_nt: TGTGCCAGACATTGGAGTGGGGGGGGCTACACCTTC
v_call: TRBV9; clone_size: .; d_call: TRBD2; j_call: TRBJ2-7; cdr3_aa: CASSVHDALTSGAGYEQYF; cdr3_nt: TGTGCCAGCAGCGTCCATGACGCCCTGACTAGCGGGGCTGGCTACGAGCAGTACTTC
v_call: TRBV29-1; clone_size: .; d_call: TRBD1; j_call: TRBJ1-4; cdr3_aa: CSAGQGNEKLFF; cdr3_nt: TGCAGCGCGGGACAGGGGAATGAAAAACTGTTTTTT
v_call: TRBV7-2; clone_size: .; d_call: TRBD1; j_call: TRBJ1-5; cdr3_aa: CASSLTGGFQPQHF; cdr3_nt: TGTGCCAGCAGCCTAACAGGGGGTTTTCAGCCCCAGCATTTT
v_call: TRBV6-5; clone_size: .; d_call: .; j_call: TRBJ1-1; cdr3_aa: CASSLPGGAEAFF; cdr3_nt: TGTGCCAGCAGCCTCCCGGGGGGAGCTGAAGCTTTCTTT
v_call: TRBV6-5; clone_size: .; d_call: .; j_call: TRBJ1-1; cdr3_aa: CASSSSRGTEAFF; cdr3_nt: TGTGCCAGCAGTTCCTCCCGGGGCACTGAAGCTTTCTTT
v_call: TRBV7-2; clone_size: .; d_call: TRBD2; j_call: TRBJ2-5; cdr3_aa: CASSLYRRGGRGRETQYF; cdr3_nt: TGTGCCAGCAGCTTATATCGGCGGGGGGGCCGGGGAAGGGAGACCCAGTACTTC
v_call: TRBV19; clone_size: .; d_call: TRBD1; j_call: TRBJ2-1; cdr3_aa: CASRTSDRARHNEQFF; cdr3_nt: TGTGCCAGTAGGACCTCAGACAGGGCCCGACACAATGAGCAGTTCTTC
v_call: TRBV27; clone_size: .; d_call: .; j_call: TRBJ1-6; cdr3_aa: CASSFGREGSPLHF; cdr3_nt: TGTGCCAGCAGTTTTGGACGGGAGGGTTCACCCCTCCACTTT
v_call: TRBV9; clone_size: .; d_call: TRBD1; j_call: TRBJ2-6; cdr3_aa: CASSRSTGRGTGANVLTF; cdr3_nt: TGTGCCAGCAGCAGATCTACCGGCAGGGGGACTGGGGCCAACGTCCTGACTTTC
v_call: TRBV29-1; clone_size: .; d_call: TRBD1; j_call: TRBJ2-7; cdr3_aa: CSVIWTGTFREQYF; cdr3_nt: TGCAGCGTAATCTGGACAGGGACGTTTCGGGAGCAGTACTTC
v_call: TRBV12-2; clone_size: .; d_call: .; j_call: TRBJ1-2; cdr3_aa: CASRRGGANYGYTF; cdr3_nt: TGTGCAAGTCGCCGGGGCGGGGCTAACTATGGCTACACCTTC
v_call: TRBV6-5; clone_size: .; d_call: .; j_call: TRBJ2-5; cdr3_aa: CASRVRETQYF; cdr3_nt: TGTGCCAGCAGGGTACGGGAGACCCAGTACTTC
v_call: TRBV7-9; clone_size: .; d_call: .; j_call: TRBJ1-1; cdr3_aa: CASSLLSPMNTEAFF; cdr3_nt: TGTGCCAGCAGCTTATTAAGTCCTATGAACACTGAAGCTTTCTTT
v_call: TRBV7-9; clone_size: .; d_call: .; j_call: TRBJ1-1; cdr3_aa: CASSPPGTEAFF; cdr3_nt: TGTGCCAGCAGCCCCCCGGGCACTGAAGCTTTCTTT
v_call: TRBV7-2; clone_size: few; d_call: TRBD1; j_call: TRBJ2-7; cdr3_aa: CASSPMTGVAYEQYF; cdr3_nt: TGTGCCAGCAGCCCAATGACAGGGGTGGCCTACGAGCAGTACTTC
v_call: TRBV6-1; clone_size: .; d_call: TRBD1; j_call: TRBJ1-6; cdr3_aa: CAGGYRGNSPLHF; cdr3_nt: TGTGCCGGCGGGTACAGGGGAAATTCACCCCTCCACTTT
v_call: TRBV11-2; clone_size: .; d_call: .; j_call: TRBJ2-6; cdr3_aa: CASSLAARAYSGANVLTF; cdr3_nt: TGTGCCAGCAGCTTAGCGGCCAGGGCCTACTCTGGGGCCAACGTCCTGACTTTC